The entry below gives a single TCR beta chain sequence along with its context. Antigen specificity is unknown. Prepared TCR beta cDNA libraries contained unique molecular identifiers. TCRdb analysed the PCR reads with MiXCR anew, one entry per CDR3 protein. The sample shows hundreds of thousands of distinct CDR3 sequences, 40% to 50% of them seen only once. These data originate in a study of post-analysis software for immune sequencing data. The ends lost 4 bases at V and 5 bases at J; junction bases unmatched: 7. CDR3 length: 15 amino acids. Germline-derived CDR1 and CDR2 are SGHKS and YYEKEE (reference sequence). Study results and caveats: When patients were compared with controls, about five TRBV segments were more frequent, TRBV5-6, TRBV5-1 and TRBV20-1 among them.

The rearrangement joins TRBV5-5 to TRBJ2-2; 8 bases line up with TRBD1. The clonotype comes from a girl aged 10 to 17 with multiple sclerosis. The sample was blood. The CDR3 nucleotides are TGTGCCAGCAGCCCTGGACAGGGCGTAACCGGGGAGCTGTTTTTT. Translation: CASSPGQGVTGELFF.